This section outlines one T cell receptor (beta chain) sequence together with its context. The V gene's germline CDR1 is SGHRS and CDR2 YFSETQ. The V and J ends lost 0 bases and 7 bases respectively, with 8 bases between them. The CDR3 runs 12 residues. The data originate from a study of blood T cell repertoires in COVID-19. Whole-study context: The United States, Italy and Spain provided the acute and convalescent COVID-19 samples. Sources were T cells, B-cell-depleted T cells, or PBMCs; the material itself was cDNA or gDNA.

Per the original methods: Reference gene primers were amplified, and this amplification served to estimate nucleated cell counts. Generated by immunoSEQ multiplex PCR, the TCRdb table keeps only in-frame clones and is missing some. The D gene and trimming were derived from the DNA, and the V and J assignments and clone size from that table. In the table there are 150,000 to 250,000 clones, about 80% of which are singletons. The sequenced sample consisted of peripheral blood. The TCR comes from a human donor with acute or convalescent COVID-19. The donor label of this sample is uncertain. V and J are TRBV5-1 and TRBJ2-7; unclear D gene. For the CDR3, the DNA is TGCGCCAGCAGCTTGGACAGTGGGGAGCAGTACTTC. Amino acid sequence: CASSLDSGEQYF.